This T cell receptor (beta chain) was recorded in a study of Graves' ophthalmopathy and Graves' hyperthyroidism. The germline V and J ends were trimmed by 2 bases and 0 bases, with 2 bases remaining between them. The CDR3 consists of 14 residues. The study amplified TCR beta CDR3 regions using RNA transcripts. The first round was an RT-PCR with HTBI primers, and the second round was a multiplex PCR. Using its own MiXCR run on the multiplex PCR reads, TCRdb lists one record per CDR3 protein. The data show 400,000 to 450,000 distinct CDR3 sequences, around 20% seen once. This clonotype was seen at least ten times.

V and J are TRBV12-3 or TRBV12-4 and TRBJ2-6, with D unresolved. This sequence originates from a woman younger than 30 with stable Graves' hyperthyroidism. The sample consisted of peripheral blood. The chain's CDR3 is CASSLLSGANVLTF. The CDR3 DNA reads TGTGCCAGCAGTTTACTCTCTGGGGCCAACGTCCTGACTTTC.